The 18 T cell receptor beta chains presented below share a single source sample, sequenced in a study of cytomegalovirus exposure and HLA in healthy donors. The PCR employed 60 Vbeta primers together with 13 Jbeta primers. Some clones are missing from TCRdb's copy, which holds only in-frame ones; the method was immunoSEQ multiplex PCR. The sample lists 45,000 to 65,000 clones; 70% to 85% were seen once. Specimen: PBMCs. All receptors derive from a man aged 25 to 40 in good health and CMV-seronegative.

The chain carries TRBV7-2 and TRBJ2-5, with 8 positions matching TRBD1. The germline V gene has CDR1 SGHTA and CDR2 FQGNSA. The CDR3 contains 13 residues. V gave up 6 bases and J gave up 5 bases; unmatched junction bases: 5. CDR3 amino acids: CASSLDRAETQYF. The CDR3 nucleotides read TGTGCCAGCAGTTTGGACAGGGCGGAGACCCAGTACTTC.

The chain couples TRBV7-9 to TRBJ2-7; 12 nucleotides agree with TRBD1. The CDR3 length is 15 residues. Trimming removed 5 bases from V and 5 bases from J; junction bases left unmatched: 7. Germline V gene data show CDR1 as SEHNR and CDR2 as FQNEAQ (reference sequence). CDR3 DNA: TGTGCCAGCAGCATCGGGACAGGGGGCGCGGACGAGCAGTACTTC. The encoded protein is CASSIGTGGADEQYF.

V usage is TRBV6-5 and J usage is TRBJ1-1, with 12 bases lining up with TRBD1. The CDR3 totals 15 residues. CDR1 is MNHEY, CDR2 SVGAGI, per germline. V dropped 2 bases and J dropped 7; count of bases not matched to a gene: 5. CDR3 protein: CASSYRDRGQGEAFF. In DNA, the CDR3 is TGTGCCAGCAGTTACCGGGACAGGGGGCAGGGTGAAGCTTTCTTT.

On this clone itself: The germline gene is not matched at one end of the junction; a read error may be the cause. V is TRBV30 and J is TRBJ1-1; TRBD1 matches 8 bases. There are 11 residues in the CDR3. Germline assignment: CDR1 GTSNPN and CDR2 SVGIG (reference sequence). The CDR3 is CAWSTGTGHLF. CDR3 bases: TGTGCCTGGAGTACAGGGACAGGCCACTTATTT.

CDR3 amino acids: CASSARLSSYNEQFF. DNA of the CDR3: TGTGCCAGCAGTGCCAGACTAAGCTCCTACAATGAGCAGTTCTTC. The chain combines TRBV2 with TRBJ2-1, with D possibly TRBD2 on 5 matching bases. The CDR3 totals 15 residues. CDR1 and CDR2 (germline): SNHLY, FYNNEI. The germline V and J ends were trimmed by 4 bases and 0 bases, with 10 bases remaining between them.

This clone was seen more than once but under ten times. This chain's CDR3 is CASSPPGISTNTEAFF. The CDR3 DNA reads as TGTGCCAGCAGTCCCCCCGGGATCTCTACGAACACTGAAGCTTTCTTT. The chain combines TRBV28 with TRBJ1-1; D call uncertain. V was shortened by 5 bases and J by 1 base, with 17 bases between the two germline ends. Germline loops: CDR1 MDHEN, CDR2 SYDVKM. The CDR3 extends over 16 amino acids.

In the case of this clone: An end of the junction differs from the germline gene, which may be a read error. The V gene is TRBV7-7, the J gene TRBJ2-5; the match to TRBD2 covers 10 bases. Germline lookup yields CDR1 SSHAT and CDR2 FNYEAQ (reference sequence). The CDR3 spans 14 residues. CDR3 in DNA: TGTGCTAGCAGCGCAGCGGGAGGGCCGAAGACCCAGTACTTC. Amino acids: CASSAAGGPKTQYF.

This chain joins TRBV7-2 and TRBJ1-2; 9 bases are a match to TRBD1. The V gene end was trimmed by 5 bases and the J gene end by 4 bases; junction bases not matched to a gene: 5. Germline V gives CDR1 SGHTA, CDR2 FQGNSA. The CDR3 is 14 amino acids. CDR3: CASSQQGAAYGYTF. The CDR3 coding sequence is TGTGCCAGCAGCCAACAGGGGGCCGCCTATGGCTACACCTTC.

This clone was counted only a few times. The chain links TRBV10-3 to TRBJ2-3; D gene uncertain. CDR3 length: 14 amino acids. The ends were cut back, 0 bases at V and 3 bases at J, with 7 bases in the middle. Germline V gives CDR1 ENHRY, CDR2 SYGVKD. The CDR3 DNA reads TGTGCCATCAGTGAGTCGACGACTACAGATACGCAGTATTTT. Protein product: CAISESTTTDTQYF.

The chain links TRBV30 to TRBJ2-7, with TRBD1 identical over 7 bases. The germline V gene has CDR1 GTSNPN and CDR2 SVGIG (reference sequence). Trimming cost V 2 bases and J 5 bases; bases outside gene matches: 6. The CDR3 runs 13 residues. In DNA form, the CDR3 reads TGTGCCTGGAGTCCCCGGACAGGAGACGAGCAGTACTTC. This sequence encodes CAWSPRTGDEQYF.

V is TRBV19 and J is TRBJ1-3; 8 bases are a match to TRBD1. V lost 5 bases, J lost 3 bases, and 6 bases stayed unmatched. This CDR3 comprises 15 residues. From germline, CDR1 is LNHDA and CDR2 SQIVND (reference sequence). CDR3 region: CASSPLTGDGNTIYF. CDR3 nucleotide sequence: TGTGCCAGTAGTCCCTTGACAGGGGATGGAAACACCATATATTTT.

The chain couples TRBV7-2 to TRBJ2-1; 8 positions agree with TRBD2. Germline loops: CDR1 SGHTA, CDR2 FQGNSA. The junction had 5 bases not matched to a gene; V was cut back by 1 base and J by 9 bases. The CDR3 extends over 14 amino acids. As DNA, the CDR3 is TGTGCCAGCAGCTTAGAGACTAGCGCTTTTGAGCAGTTCTTC. As protein: CASSLETSAFEQFF.

The sample holds a few counts of this clone. V usage is TRBV7-2 and J usage is TRBJ1-2, with TRBD1 matching 8 bases. In germline, CDR1 is SGHTA, CDR2 FQGNSA. V lost 5 bases and J lost 8; bases outside the gene matches: 10. The CDR3 is made up of 14 amino acids. CDR3 residues: CASSQSAGGEGYTF. The CDR3 region has the DNA TGTGCCAGCAGCCAATCGGCAGGGGGCGAGGGCTACACCTTC.

This clone was counted between two and nine times. The V gene is TRBV10-3, the J gene TRBJ1-1, with D tentatively TRBD1 (6 bases). This CDR3 region has 13 residues. V dropped 7 bases and J dropped 0 bases, with 9 bases sitting between them. The V gene's germline CDR1 is ENHRY and CDR2 SYGVKD. CDR3 loop: CAITGHMNTEAFF. The CDR3 DNA reads as TGTGCCATCACGGGACATATGAACACTGAAGCTTTCTTT.

The chain joins TRBV27 to TRBJ2-4; D possibly corresponds to TRBD1 (6 bases). The V gene lost 3 bases and the J gene lost 3 bases, with 12 bases spanning the gap. Germline values: CDR1 MNHEY, CDR2 SMNVEV (reference sequence). The CDR3 sequence is 15 residues long. The CDR3 nucleotides read TGTGCCAGCAGTTTTCAGGGGACGGGCAAAAACATTCAGTACTTC. This gives the protein CASSFQGTGKNIQYF.

The chain recombines TRBV5-1 with TRBJ2-1; TRBD2 agrees at 8 bases. Trimming took 4 bases from V and 7 from J; bases not matched to a gene: 4. This CDR3 is 13 amino acids long. CDR1 is SGHRS, CDR2 YFSETQ, per germline. The CDR3 spells CASSPVAGNEQFF. CDR3 nucleotide sequence: TGCGCCAGCAGCCCGGTAGCGGGGAATGAGCAGTTCTTC.

The chain links TRBV5-1 to TRBJ1-4, with TRBD1 matching 8 bases. The CDR3 has 14 amino acids. V gave up 2 bases and J gave up 7 bases; unmatched junction bases: 4. In germline, CDR1 is SGHRS, CDR2 YFSETQ. The CDR3: CASSFGQGGEKLFF. CDR3 coding DNA: TGCGCCAGCAGCTTTGGACAGGGTGGTGAAAAACTGTTTTTT.

The V and J genes are TRBV30 and TRBJ1-5, with D perhaps matching TRBD1 (6 bases). Trimming removed 7 bases from V and 2 bases from J, with 9 bases in between. This CDR3 region has 12 residues. Germline CDR1 is GTSNPN and CDR2 is SVGIG (reference sequence). The CDR3 bases are TGTGCCTCGTCAGGGGGCAATCAGCCCCAGCATTTT. Its protein product is CASSGGNQPQHF.